Following are 21 T cell receptor beta chains from one sample sequenced in a study of blood T cell repertoires in COVID-19. Generated by immunoSEQ multiplex PCR, the TCRdb table keeps only in-frame clones and is missing some. The sample lists 140,000 or so clones; 70% to 90% were seen once. Source material: peripheral blood. The source of these receptors is a man between 50 and 59 years old with acute or convalescent COVID-19.

This clone appeared a few times. V and J are TRBV7-8 and TRBJ2-7, with TRBD2 matching 12 bases. CDR3 length: 18 residues. Losses at the gene ends were 5 bases for V and 1 base for J; bases not matched to a gene: 12. In germline, CDR1 is SGHVS, CDR2 FQNEAQ. In DNA, the CDR3 is TGTGCCAGCAGCCCAGCTCTAGCGGGAGGGGGTGGTTCCTACGAGCAGTACTTC. Residues: CASSPALAGGGGSYEQYF.

Notes on this clone: At the DNA level, this CDR3 is encoded by other sequences in the same sample as well. The rearrangement joins TRBV6-5 to TRBJ2-7; D may be TRBD1 (6 bases). The germline gives CDR1 MNHEY, CDR2 SVGAGI. The CDR3 runs to 14 residues. V was trimmed by 0 bases and J by 3 bases, leaving 9 bases between them. CDR3 coding DNA: TGTGCCAGCAGTTACTCAGGGGGTATCTACGAGCAGTACTTC. This encodes CASSYSGGIYEQYF.

V gene TRBV19 combines with J gene TRBJ1-2; 7 nucleotides agree with TRBD1. V lost 8 bases, J lost 2 bases, and 11 bases stayed unmatched. Germline V gives CDR1 LNHDA, CDR2 SQIVND (reference sequence). This CDR3 spans 15 amino acids. The DNA for the CDR3 is TGTGCCAGTCTCCCCCGGGGACAGATGAACTATGGCTACACCTTC. This translates into CASLPRGQMNYGYTF.

The J gene is TRBJ2-3, the V gene TRBV18; D may be TRBD2 (5 bases). Germline V CDR1 and CDR2: KGHSH, LQKENI. The CDR3 length is 16 residues. Trimming took 1 base from V and 5 from J, leaving 16 bases between them. CDR3 protein: CASSPRGSGLGDTQYF. DNA for the CDR3: TGTGCCAGCTCACCACGAGGGTCGGGCTTGGGAGATACGCAGTATTTT.

The chain combines TRBV9 with TRBJ2-7; D gene unclear. Germline V lookup: CDR1 SGDLS, CDR2 YYNGEE. Trimming stripped 2 bases from V and 3 bases from J, with 12 bases between. The CDR3 totals 14 residues. The CDR3 reads CASSVAPSLYEQYF. The CDR3, as DNA: TGTGCCAGCAGCGTGGCTCCCAGTCTCTACGAGCAGTACTTC.

Only one count was recorded for this clone. V gene TRBV6-5 combines with J gene TRBJ1-2, with 7 bases identical to TRBD1. This CDR3 contains 15 residues. The germline V gene encodes CDR1 MNHEY and CDR2 SVGAGI. Germline trimming cut 2 bases from V and 0 bases from J; bases unmatched to any gene: 3. The CDR3 DNA sequence: TGTGCCAGCAGTTACGTGGACAGGTCTAACTATGGCTACACCTTC. Protein product: CASSYVDRSNYGYTF.

To note about this clone: A read error may account for a junction end that differs from germline. This rearrangement joins TRBV7-9 to TRBJ1-5; D not resolved. Looked up from germline, CDR1 is SEHNR and CDR2 is FQNEAQ (reference sequence). The CDR3 sequence is 10 residues long. For the CDR3, the DNA is TGTGCCATCAGCTCGAAGCCCCACCATTTT. Amino acids: CAISSKPHHF.

The gene calls are TRBV24-1 and TRBJ1-5, with 7 bases identical to TRBD1. The CDR3 is 13 residues long. The germline V gene has CDR1 KGHDR and CDR2 SFDVKD. Trimming at V came to 5 bases and at J to 7 bases, leaving 4 bases not matched to a gene. As DNA, the CDR3 is TGTGCCACCAGTGCTACAGGGGAACAGCCCCAGCATTTT. This encodes CATSATGEQPQHF.

The chain couples TRBV19 to TRBJ2-2, with D unresolved. This CDR3 has 13 residues. Germline assignment: CDR1 LNHDA and CDR2 SQIVND (reference sequence). V lost 10 bases to trimming and J lost 3 bases, with 12 bases between them. The CDR3 nucleotides are TGTGCCATCTCCCATCGGGACACCGGGGAGCTGTTTTTT. Translation: CAISHRDTGELFF.

V gene TRBV7-9 combines with J gene TRBJ2-7; possibly TRBD2 for D (6 bases). Germline V lookup: CDR1 SEHNR, CDR2 FQNEAQ (reference sequence). The CDR3 runs 13 residues. V lost 2 bases to trimming and J lost 7 bases, with 12 bases between them. In DNA form, the CDR3 reads TGTGCCAGCAGCTTACGATCGGGGGTTGAGCAGTACTTC. Translating gives CASSLRSGVEQYF.

This sequence joins TRBV7-2 and TRBJ1-5, with D possibly matching TRBD1 (5 bases). The CDR3 consists of 16 residues. Trimming pared 4 bases from V and 3 bases from J, leaving 16 bases between. Per germline, CDR1 SGHTA and CDR2 FQGNSA. The CDR3 sequence: CASSYLGAGYNQPQHF. Written as DNA, the CDR3 is TGTGCCAGCAGCTATCTAGGGGCAGGATACAATCAGCCCCAGCATTTT.

The chain is built from TRBV12-3 or TRBV12-4 and TRBJ1-2; TRBD1 matches 7 bases. This CDR3 has 13 amino acids. V shed 8 bases and J 7 bases; nucleotides not matched to a gene: 10. As DNA, the CDR3 is TGTGCCAGCGCAACCACCAGGGGGTCTGGCTACACCTTC. Its translation is CASATTRGSGYTF.

The chain links TRBV19 to TRBJ1-2; 7 bases map to TRBD1. Trimming cost V 8 bases and J 7 bases; bases outside gene matches: 13. The CDR3 has 14 residues. Per the germline V gene, CDR1 is LNHDA and CDR2 is SQIVND (reference sequence). CDR3 bases: TGTGCCAGTGGTAGACAGGGCGAGTTCTCTGGCTACACCTTC. Its protein is CASGRQGEFSGYTF.

This clone has just a few counts. Here the CDR3 reads CASSLGLGLASEQYF. The CDR3 DNA follows: TGTGCCAGCAGCTTGGGACTGGGACTAGCCTCCGAGCAGTACTTC. The chain carries TRBV5-6 and TRBJ2-7; TRBD2 agrees at 9 bases. V trimming: 0 bases; J trimming: 6 bases; junction bases outside the gene matches: 7. This CDR3 contains 15 residues. Germline loops: CDR1 SGHDT, CDR2 YYEEEE. The whole variable domain, filled in from reference TRBV5-6 and TRBJ2-7, reads DAGVTQSPTHLIKTRGQQVTLRCSPKSGHDTVSWYQQALGQGPQFIFQYYEEEERQRGNFPDRFSGHQFPNYSSELNVNALLLGDSALYLCASSLGLGLASEQYFGPGTRLTVT.

In this sample, this clone turned up once. The J gene is TRBJ1-2, the V gene TRBV24-1; 7 nucleotides agree with TRBD1. The V gene end was trimmed by 10 bases and the J gene end by 0 bases; junction bases not matched to a gene: 1. The germline CDR1 and CDR2 sequences are KGHDR and SFDVKD. The CDR3 is 12 residues long. This CDR3 reads CATGQSNYGYTF. The CDR3 coding sequence is TGTGCCACGGGACAGTCTAACTATGGCTACACCTTC.

This clone came up a few times. The rearrangement joins TRBV3-1 (or the pseudogene TRBV3-2) to TRBJ2-1; TRBD2 agrees at 11 bases. The junction had 0 bases not matched to a gene; V was cut back by 3 bases and J by 5 bases. CDR3 length equals 14 residues. Germline CDR1 reads LGHDT; CDR2 reads YNNKEL (reference sequence). The CDR3 is CASSQGLADNEQFF. In DNA form, the CDR3 reads TGTGCCAGCAGCCAGGGACTAGCGGACAATGAGCAGTTCTTC.

The chain combines TRBV9 with TRBJ1-1; 10 bases map to TRBD1. The CDR3 has 17 amino acids. V lost 3 bases and J lost 0; bases outside the gene matches: 8. The germline CDR1 and CDR2 sequences are SGDLS and YYNGEE. The CDR3 DNA reads TGTGCCAGCAGCGGCCGGGACAGGGGTCTAATGAACACTGAAGCTTTCTTT. This gives the protein CASSGRDRGLMNTEAFF.

This clone was recorded a few times. The genes are TRBV6-5 and TRBJ1-6; 8 bases agree with TRBD1. The germline V gene encodes CDR1 MNHEY and CDR2 SVGAGI. Trimming at V came to 4 bases and at J to 6 bases, leaving 8 bases not matched to a gene. This CDR3 has 16 amino acids. CDR3 protein: CASSSRTGSVNSPLHF. The DNA of the CDR3 is TGTGCCAGCAGTTCTAGGACAGGGTCGGTTAATTCACCCCTCCACTTT.

The chain recombines TRBV5-5 with TRBJ2-2; D might be TRBD1 (5 bases). The CDR3 runs 15 residues. The ends were cut back, 1 base at V and 6 bases at J, with 13 bases in the middle. The germline CDR1 and CDR2 sequences are SGHKS and YYEKEE (reference sequence). CDR3 coding DNA: TGTGCCAGCAGCTTGCTGGGGCATCTAGCCGGGGAGCTGTTTTTT. It translates to CASSLLGHLAGELFF.

The chain links TRBV18 to TRBJ2-2; D gene ambiguous. V lost 0 bases and J lost 1, with 6 bases in between. The CDR3 totals 15 residues. In germline, CDR1 is KGHSH, CDR2 LQKENI. The CDR3 protein is CASSPPGKNTGELFF. Here the CDR3 DNA reads TGTGCCAGCTCACCACCGGGCAAGAACACCGGGGAGCTGTTTTTT. Together with reference TRBV18 and TRBJ2-2, the CDR3 gives the full variable domain: NAGVMQNPRHLVRRRGQEARLRCSPMKGHSHVYWYRQLPEEGLKFMVYLQKENIIDESGMPKERFSAEFPKEGPSILRIQQVVRGDSAAYFCASSPPGKNTGELFFGEGSRLTVL.

The chain uses TRBV18 and TRBJ2-4; the D is unclear. V gave up 0 bases and J gave up 0 bases, with 9 bases separating them. Germline V gene data show CDR1 as KGHSH and CDR2 as LQKENI. The CDR3 is made up of 16 amino acids. CDR3 DNA sequence: TGTGCCAGCTCACCACCCCCTGTCTTAGCCAAAAACATTCAGTACTTC. Protein product: CASSPPPVLAKNIQYF.